The 17 T cell receptor beta chains listed next were all sequenced from one sample in a study of spatial heterogeneity in lung cancer. Sample time point: sample taken at primary tumor resection. The authors sequenced whole RNA from tumor, nontumor lung or frozen PBMC without sorting. TCRdb passed the 5' RACE reads through MiXCR, listing each CDR3 protein once. This repertoire shows a few thousand distinct CDR3 sequences, over 20% found once; its top ten account for approximately 25%. The material sequenced was normal lung tissue next to the tumor, taken at surgery. Receptors were obtained from a female donor with early-stage non-small cell lung cancer.

This clonotype was seen many times. A library prepared for alpha chains yielded this beta chain as an off-target read; its size is of little meaning. The chain couples TRBV7-8 to TRBJ2-4; 15 bases are a match to TRBD2. In germline, CDR1 is SGHVS, CDR2 FQNEAQ. Germline trimming cut 0 bases from V and 8 bases from J; bases unmatched to any gene: 2. This CDR3 region has 16 residues. The DNA of the CDR3 is TGTGCCAGCAGCTTAGCTCGGACTAGCGGGAGGGACATTCAGTACTTC. Translating gives CASSLARTSGRDIQYF.

This clonotype qualifies as medium-sized. This beta chain appears as a stray read in a library generated for alpha chains; its size is not informative. The V and J genes are TRBV7-2 and TRBJ2-3; 8 nucleotides align to TRBD1. Germline V gene data show CDR1 as SGHTA and CDR2 as FQGNSA. V was pared by 5 bases and J by 4 bases, with 11 bases of the junction left unmatched. The CDR3 extends over 16 amino acids. CDR3 sequence (DNA): TGTGCCAGCAGCCCCTCCTCAGGACAGGGCGCAGATACGCAGTATTTT. Translation: CASSPSSGQGADTQYF.

This clonotype was recorded many times. This beta chain is a stray read from a library made for alpha chains; its abundance is not meaningful. The chain is built from TRBV6-1 and TRBJ2-5; unclear D gene. V gave up 6 bases and J gave up 3 bases, with 8 bases separating them. CDR3 length equals 12 residues. Germline CDR1 is MNHNS and CDR2 is SASEGT. The CDR3 is CASSGRKETQYF. CDR3 sequence (DNA): TGTGCCAGCAGCGGAAGAAAAGAGACCCAGTACTTC.

This clonotype was observed many times. For a library built for alpha chains, this beta chain is a stray read; little rests on its size. CDR3 nucleotides: TGCAGCGTTGGGGGAGCGGGCACGGGTGGGGCCAAAAACATTCAGTACTTC. Translation gives CSVGGAGTGGAKNIQYF. This chain connects TRBV29-1 to TRBJ2-4; the D gene is possibly TRBD2 (6 bases). Trimming pared 4 bases from V and 1 base from J, leaving 20 bases between. Germline CDR1 is SQVTM and CDR2 is ANQGSEA. The CDR3 is made up of 17 amino acids. The variable domain in full, completed from reference TRBV29-1 and TRBJ2-4, reads SAVISQKPSRDICQRGTSLTIQCQVDSQVTMMFWYRQQPGQSLTLIATANQGSEATYESGFVIDKFPISRPNLTFSTLTVSNMSPEDSSIYLCSVGGAGTGGAKNIQYFGAGTRLSVL.

This clonotype is large in the sample. This beta chain lies outside the target of a library built for alpha chains; its clone size means little. The chain combines TRBV6-6 with TRBJ2-5, with 8 nucleotides matching TRBD2. Trimming at V came to 6 bases and at J to 1 base, leaving 4 bases not matched to a gene. The CDR3 is 14 residues long. The germline V gene has CDR1 MNHNY and CDR2 SVGAGI (reference sequence). The CDR3 is CASSLAGSQETQYF. CDR3 coding DNA: TGTGCCAGCAGCTTAGCGGGGAGCCAAGAGACCCAGTACTTC.

Judged by abundance, this clonotype is medium-sized. This beta chain is a stray sequence in a library constructed for alpha chains; its clone size is not meaningful. V is TRBV9 and J is TRBJ2-5; TRBD2 matches at 8 bases. With V trimmed by 4 bases and J by 2 bases, 7 bases remained unmatched. The germline CDR1 and CDR2 sequences are SGDLS and YYNGEE. The CDR3 is 15 residues long. The CDR3: CASSPAAGAQETQYF. Written as DNA, the CDR3 is TGTGCCAGCAGCCCCGCAGCGGGGGCGCAAGAGACCCAGTACTTC. Complete variable domain (other parts from reference TRBV9 and TRBJ2-5): DSGVTQTPKHLITATGQRVTLRCSPRSGDLSVYWYQQSLDQGLQFLIQYYNGEERAKGNILERFSAQQFPDLHSELNLSSLELGDSALYFCASSPAAGAQETQYFGPGTRLLVL.

On this clonotype itself: This beta chain came through as a stray read in a library set up for alpha chains, and its size says little. The rearrangement joins TRBV6-2 or TRBV6-3 to TRBJ2-4, with TRBD2 matching over 7 bases. Germline trimming cut 2 bases from V and 9 bases from J; bases unmatched to any gene: 4. The CDR3 has 13 amino acids. CDR1 is MNHEY, CDR2 SVGEGT, per germline. The CDR3 region has the DNA TGTGCCAGCAGTTACCGGGGGAGGGGCATTCAGTACTTC. Translated: CASSYRGRGIQYF.

As for this clonotype: Given a much more abundant clone one base away, this may be a read error. The library was designed around alpha chains, so this beta chain is a stray read whose abundance carries little weight. This chain connects TRBV12-3 or TRBV12-4 to TRBJ2-2; 9 bases align to TRBD2. The V and J ends lost 5 bases and 10 bases, in that order; junction bases with no gene match: 17. The CDR3 runs to 17 residues. The CDR3 DNA sequence: TGTGCCAGCAGTAACTATCGAGCGGGAGGTACACCGGAGGAGCTGTTTTTT. This sequence encodes CASSNYRAGGTPEELFF.

In its sample, this clonotype ranks as medium-sized (0.01 to 0.1%). This beta chain came through as a stray read in a library set up for alpha chains, and its size says little. The rearrangement uses TRBV20-1 and TRBJ2-3; a possible D gene is TRBD1 (5 bases). Germline-derived CDR1 and CDR2 are DFQATT and SNEGSKA (reference sequence). Trimming took 2 bases from V and 6 from J, leaving 9 bases between them. This CDR3 spans 12 amino acids. DNA for the CDR3: TGCAGTGCTAGACAGGGTTGGGATACGCAGTATTTT. It specifies CSARQGWDTQYF.

As regards this clonotype: This beta chain slipped into a library made for alpha chains as a stray read, so its size is not meaningful. The chain recombines TRBV7-9 with TRBJ2-4; 10 bases agree with TRBD1. From germline, CDR1 is SEHNR and CDR2 FQNEAQ (reference sequence). Germline trimming cut 5 bases from V and 6 bases from J; bases unmatched to any gene: 10. This CDR3 has 16 residues. The CDR3 is CASSQIPGQGPNIQYF. Written as DNA, the CDR3 is TGTGCCAGCAGCCAAATTCCGGGACAGGGGCCAAACATTCAGTACTTC.

This clonotype came up many times. Since it is a stray read in a library aimed at alpha chains, this beta chain has a size that is not meaningful. This chain joins TRBV7-9 and TRBJ2-1; 11 bases align to TRBD2. V was pared by 6 bases and J by 2 bases, with 3 bases of the junction left unmatched. The CDR3 runs to 15 residues. Germline CDR1 is SEHNR and CDR2 is FQNEAQ (reference sequence). CDR3 sequence reads: CASRNSGRAYNEQFF. As DNA, the CDR3 is TGTGCCAGCAGGAATAGCGGGAGGGCCTACAATGAGCAGTTCTTC.

At least ten counts were recorded for this clonotype. This beta chain is an unintended read in a library built for alpha chains; its size means little. This chain joins TRBV6-1 and TRBJ2-5, with D perhaps given as TRBD1 or TRBD2 (5 bases each). With 10 bases removed from V and 1 base from J, the gap between germline ends came to 13 bases. CDR3 length: 13 amino acids. Per germline, CDR1 MNHNS and CDR2 SASEGT. The CDR3 nucleotides read TGTGCCACCGAGGGGCGGGTCCAAGAGACCCAGTACTTC. Encoded protein: CATEGRVQETQYF.

At least ten counts were recorded for this clonotype. Little can be read into the size of this beta chain, an off-target read in a library designed for alpha chains. This sequence joins TRBV7-9 and TRBJ1-1, with 8 bases matching TRBD1. Germline V lookup: CDR1 SEHNR, CDR2 FQNEAQ (reference sequence). V was pared by 4 bases and J by 5 bases, with 6 bases of the junction left unmatched. The CDR3 contains 14 residues. CDR3 coding DNA: TGTGCCAGCAGCTCGAACAGGGGGAATACTGAAGCTTTCTTT. Residues: CASSSNRGNTEAFF.

Within the sample, this clonotype is medium-sized (0.01 to 0.1%). Within a library made for alpha chains, this beta chain is off target, and its count is uninformative. The rearrangement uses TRBV23-1 and TRBJ1-1; D gene uncertain. TRBV23-1 is filed as an ORF, its function uncertain. This CDR3 is built from 14 residues. Trimming shortened V by 4 bases and J by 5 bases, and 14 bases separated the two germline ends. CDR3 residues: CASSPPWPGTEAFF. The CDR3 DNA reads TGCGCCAGCAGTCCACCTTGGCCGGGGACTGAAGCTTTCTTT.

This clonotype has at least ten counts. This beta chain turned up in a library designed for alpha chains; as an off-target read, its abundance says little. The rearrangement uses TRBV19 and TRBJ2-3; D not certain. Germline CDR1 is LNHDA and CDR2 is SQIVND (reference sequence). Trimming stripped 6 bases from V and 0 bases from J, with 4 bases between. The CDR3 totals 12 residues. The CDR3 is CASSPSTDTQYF. In nucleotides, the CDR3 is TGTGCCAGTAGCCCGAGCACAGATACGCAGTATTTT.

This clonotype is deemed medium-sized. A library made for alpha chains picked up this beta chain off target, so its size means little. The CDR3 DNA is TGTGCCAGCAGCACCGCTGGCACTGAGCAGTTCTTC. As protein: CASSTAGTEQFF. This sequence joins TRBV9 and TRBJ2-1; D remains unclear. Trimming removed 4 bases at V and 9 bases at J, with 11 bases between. From germline, CDR1 is SGDLS and CDR2 YYNGEE. This CDR3 has 12 amino acids.

By frequency in the sample, this clonotype is medium-sized. This beta chain lies outside the target of a library built for alpha chains; its clone size means little. The J gene is TRBJ2-3, the V gene TRBV7-6; D is unresolved. V shed 2 bases and J shed 0 bases, with 9 bases lying between them. The germline V gene has CDR1 SGHVS and CDR2 FNYEAQ. The CDR3 runs 15 residues. CDR3 nucleotides: TGTGCCAGCAGCTTAAATAGGCAGAGCACAGATACGCAGTATTTT. Protein sequence: CASSLNRQSTDTQYF.